The rows below give T cell receptor beta chains drawn from one sample of a study of CD8+ T cells in alopecia areata. Assay used: immunoSEQ multiplex PCR; TCRdb lists only in-frame clones, some missing. The sample shows about 210,000 clones, 66% of them seen only once. Source: CD4+ T cells sorted from blood, taken at week 44, from a patient treated with tofacitinib. These receptors were collected from a human donor with alopecia areata. The CDR3 runs from the conserved cysteine through the conserved F or W. D genes are given only for firm matches. Expanded clones get a size class; other rows say once, few or many, or leave the size out.

>few|TRBJ2-3|TRBV19|NA
TGTGCCAGTAGAACCACAGATACGCAGTATTTT
CASRTTDTQYF
>NA|TRBJ1-1|TRBV7-2|NA
TGTGCCAGCAGCCCAGGACCCAAAGCTTTCTTT
CASSPGPKAFF
>NA|TRBJ1-1|TRBV6-1|NA
TGTGCCAGCAGTACGAACACTGAAGCTTTCTTT
CASSTNTEAFF
>NA|TRBJ1-1|TRBV29-1|NA
TGCAGCGTTGAGAATGCAGGGGCACACACTGAAGCTTTCTTT
CSVENAGAHTEAFF
>NA|TRBJ2-5|TRBV29-1|NA
TGCAGCGTGGGACTTAGGACGAGGGGAAAGACCCAGTACTTC
CSVGLRTRGKTQYF
>NA|TRBJ1-5|TRBV4-1|NA
TGCGCCAGCAGCCAATTGGGAACGGTTGGGAACTTTCAGCCCCAGCATTTT
CASSQLGTVGNFQPQHF
>few|TRBJ1-2|TRBV30|NA
TGTGCCTGGAGGTCCGGCGGTGCCTCCTACACCTTC
CAWRSGGASYTF
>NA|TRBJ1-4|TRBV5-1|TRBD1
TGCGCCAGCAGCGGACAGGGGGCGAGTGAAAAACTGTTTTTT
CASSGQGASEKLFF
>once|TRBJ1-5|TRBV6-1|NA
TGTGCCAGCAAGGAACAGGTTAATCAGCCCCAGCATTTT
CASKEQVNQPQHF
>NA|TRBJ1-2|TRBV30|TRBD1
TGTGCCTGGAGCCAAAAGACAGGGATCTTTTATGGCTACACCTTC
CAWSQKTGIFYGYTF
>few|TRBJ2-1|TRBV29-1|TRBD2
TGCAGCCTCCGGGGGGGGAGGGACAATGAGCAGTTCTTC
CSLRGGRDNEQFF
>once|TRBJ2-1|TRBV7-2|TRBD1
TGTGCCAGCAGCGCCCCGGGACAGGGCTACAATGAGCAGTTCTTC
CASSAPGQGYNEQFF
>NA|TRBJ2-3|TRBV7-7|TRBD2
TGTGCCAGCAGCTTAAGCGGGACCACAGATACGCAGTATTTT
CASSLSGTTDTQYF
>NA|TRBJ2-2|TRBV7-2|NA
TGTGCCAGCAGCTCAAGGGTGGTGGCCGGGGAGCTGTTTTTT
CASSSRVVAGELFF
>NA|TRBJ1-1|TRBV5-1|NA
TGCGCCAGCAGCTTTGGCCCGGACAAAGGCCTAAACACTGAAGCTTTCTTT
CASSFGPDKGLNTEAFF